This is a list of T cell receptor beta chains from one sample in a study of blood T cell repertoires in COVID-19. Only in-frame clones appear in the TCRdb table, and some are missing; sequencing was by immunoSEQ multiplex PCR. Altogether 150,000 or so clones are present, 70% to 85% being singletons, with the ten largest covering 15%. The sample comprised PBMCs or T cells enriched from blood (not recorded which). All receptors come from a man aged 45-65 years who had recovered from COVID-19. The CDR3 runs from the conserved cysteine through the conserved F or W. A D gene is named only where the DNA matches it firmly. Size tells how often a clone was seen (once, few, many) or the class of an expanded clone, and some rows leave it out.

j_gene | d_gene | v_gene | abundance | CDR3aa | CDR3nt
TRBJ2-2 | NA | TRBV5-1 | NA | CASSLGANTGELFF | TGCGCCAGCAGCTTGGGCGCGAACACCGGGGAGCTGTTTTTT
TRBJ1-5 | NA | TRBV18 | NA | CASSISGRNQPQHF | TGTGCCAGCTCAATTTCAGGGCGCAATCAGCCCCAGCATTTT
TRBJ1-1 | NA | TRBV10-1 | NA | CASSGKGVNTEAFF | TGCGCCAGCAGTGGGAAGGGAGTGAACACTGAAGCTTTCTTT
TRBJ2-7 | TRBD2 | TRBV2 | NA | CASSGPFSGGAEEQYF | TGTGCCAGCAGTGGGCCTTTTAGCGGGGGGGCCGAGGAGCAGTACTTC
TRBJ2-6 | NA | TRBV7-2 | NA | CASSYYHPRGFSGANVLTF | TGTGCCAGCAGCTACTATCATCCCAGGGGTTTCTCTGGGGCCAACGTCCTGACTTTC
TRBJ2-3 | NA | TRBV7-6 | NA | CASSLAGKGADTQYF | TGTGCCAGCAGCTTAGCAGGGAAGGGGGCAGATACGCAGTATTTT
TRBJ1-1 | NA | TRBV14 | once | CASSQDLAGAREAFF | TGTGCCAGCAGCCAAGATCTGGCAGGGGCCCGTGAAGCTTTCTTT
TRBJ2-7 | NA | TRBV24-1 | NA | CATSAGGKQGTYEQYF | TGTGCCACCAGTGCTGGGGGAAAACAGGGAACCTACGAGCAGTACTTC
TRBJ1-6 | NA | TRBV30 | NA | CAWSAPGLPLHF | TGTGCCTGGAGTGCGCCAGGCCTACCCCTCCACTTT
TRBJ2-5 | NA | TRBV7-7 | NA | CASSLGSRETQYF | TGTGCCAGCAGCTTAGGTTCCAGGGAGACCCAGTACTTC
TRBJ1-2 | NA | TRBV27 | NA | CASIGENYGYTF | TGTGCCAGCATAGGGGAAAACTATGGCTACACCTTC
TRBJ2-2 | TRBD2 | TRBV2 | NA | CASRGLAALTGELFF | TGTGCCAGCAGGGGACTAGCGGCCCTCACCGGGGAGCTGTTTTTT
TRBJ1-6 | NA | TRBV28 | NA | CASSPSSSYNSPLHF | TGTGCCAGCAGTCCTAGTAGCTCCTATAATTCACCCCTCCACTTT
TRBJ2-1 | NA | TRBV15 | NA | CATSRVQGEQFF | TGTGCCACCAGCAGAGTTCAGGGTGAGCAGTTCTTC
TRBJ1-5 | NA | TRBV2 | NA | CASKAGDGNQPQHF | TGTGCCAGCAAGGCAGGGGATGGAAATCAGCCCCAGCATTTT
TRBJ2-7 | NA | TRBV5-6 | NA | CASSLVRGLGYEQYF | TGTGCCAGCAGCTTGGTGCGGGGGCTCGGGTACGAGCAGTACTTC
TRBJ2-5 | NA | TRBV4-1 | NA | CASSQRRVRETQYF | TGCGCCAGCAGCCAACGCAGGGTCCGAGAGACCCAGTACTTC
TRBJ1-1 | TRBD1 | TRBV5-1 | NA | CASSFPGPGGTEAFF | TGCGCCAGCAGCTTTCCGGGACCAGGGGGCACTGAAGCTTTCTTT
TRBJ2-1 | TRBD1 | TRBV5-8 | NA | CASSSGGRSYNEQFF | TGTGCCAGCAGCTCAGGGGGTAGGTCCTACAATGAGCAGTTCTTC
TRBJ2-5 | TRBD1 | TRBV5-8 | NA | CASSSFRQGDLQETQYF | TGTGCCAGCAGCTCCTTTCGACAGGGGGATCTCCAAGAGACCCAGTACTTC
TRBJ2-7 | TRBD1 | TRBV6-5 | NA | CASSADPPGGSEQYF | TGTGCCAGCAGCGCCGACCCACCAGGGGGCAGCGAGCAGTACTTC
TRBJ2-7 | TRBD1 | TRBV29-1 | NA | CSVTSRTGAYEQYF | TGCAGCGTGACCTCTAGGACAGGGGCTTACGAGCAGTACTTC
TRBJ1-1 | TRBD1 | TRBV6-6 | NA | CASSSPGQGAVEAFF | TGTGCCAGCAGTTCCCCGGGACAGGGGGCCGTTGAAGCTTTCTTT
TRBJ1-1 | TRBD1 | TRBV5-1 | NA | CASSQGEARNTEAFF | TGCGCCAGCAGCCAGGGGGAGGCCAGGAACACTGAAGCTTTCTTT
TRBJ2-5 | NA | TRBV2 | NA | CASIWATGSETQYF | TGTGCCAGCATTTGGGCCACAGGGTCGGAGACCCAGTACTTC
TRBJ2-7 | NA | TRBV2 | NA | CASGQASQHEQYF | TGTGCCAGCGGCCAGGCCTCCCAGCACGAGCAGTACTTC
TRBJ1-2 | TRBD1 | TRBV18 | few | CASSPLSGTGPNYGYTF | TGTGCCAGCTCACCACTCTCCGGGACAGGCCCTAACTATGGCTACACCTTC
TRBJ1-1 | NA | TRBV7-2 | NA | CASSFYGGTQEAFF | TGTGCCAGCAGCTTTTATGGGGGCACCCAGGAAGCTTTCTTT
TRBJ2-5 | NA | TRBV25-1 | many | CASSESQETQYF | TGTGCCAGCAGTGAATCGCAGGAGACCCAGTACTTC
TRBJ2-7 | TRBD2 | TRBV7-2 | NA | CASSLYSGGGYEQYF | TGTGCCAGCAGCTTATACAGCGGGGGGGGATACGAGCAGTACTTC
TRBJ1-5 | TRBD1 | TRBV18 | NA | CASSPQGQGNQPQHF | TGTGCCAGCTCACCACAGGGACAGGGGAATCAGCCCCAGCATTTT
TRBJ1-5 | NA | TRBV21-1 | NA | CASSNIAIYSNQPQHF | TGTGCCAGCAGCAATATAGCCATTTATAGCAATCAGCCCCAGCATTTT
TRBJ2-5 | TRBD1 | TRBV25-1 | NA | CASSGNRGPWETQYF | TGTGCCAGCAGTGGTAACAGGGGACCATGGGAGACCCAGTACTTC
TRBJ1-5 | NA | TRBV5-4 | once | CASSLDSNQPQHF | TGTGCCAGCAGCTTGGATTCTAATCAGCCCCAGCATTTT
TRBJ1-4 | NA | TRBV11-2 | NA | CAVLGGSFF | TGTGCCGTTCTGGGAGGGTCGTTTTTT
TRBJ2-7 | TRBD2 | TRBV13 | NA | CASSSSGGAEEQYF | TGTGCCAGCAGCTCTAGCGGGGGGGCCGAGGAGCAGTACTTC
TRBJ1-2 | TRBD1 | TRBV4-1 | NA | CASSQADRGQGGYTF | TGCGCCAGCAGCCAAGCTGACAGGGGGCAAGGTGGCTACACCTTC
TRBJ1-2 | TRBD1 | TRBV4-1 | NA | CASSQGRESGTGAYGYTF | TGCGCCAGCAGCCAAGGGCGGGAGTCCGGGACAGGGGCCTATGGCTACACCTTC
TRBJ1-1 | NA | TRBV28 | NA | CASSQRTGMDTEAFF | TGTGCCAGCAGCCAGCGAACAGGGATGGACACTGAAGCTTTCTTT
TRBJ2-3 | NA | TRBV5-1 | NA | CASSLFRGGSTDTQYF | TGCGCCAGCAGCTTGTTTCGCGGGGGCAGCACAGATACGCAGTATTTT
TRBJ1-2 | NA | TRBV28 | NA | CASSLSNYGYTF | TGTGCCAGCAGTTTGTCAAACTATGGCTACACCTTC
TRBJ2-3 | TRBD2 | TRBV5-1 | NA | CASSRIAGGPSTDTQYF | TGCGCCAGCAGCCGGATAGCGGGGGGACCCTCCACAGATACGCAGTATTTT
TRBJ2-5 | TRBD2 | TRBV13 | NA | CASSTLAGTAETQYF | TGTGCCAGCAGCACCCTAGCGGGTACCGCGGAGACCCAGTACTTC
TRBJ1-2 | NA | TRBV19 | once | CASSIIGDYGYTF | TGTGCCAGTAGTATCATAGGGGACTATGGCTACACCTTC
TRBJ1-4 | TRBD1 | TRBV9 | few | CASSQTTGFEKLFF | TGTGCCAGCAGCCAGACGACAGGGTTTGAAAAACTGTTTTTT
TRBJ1-3 | NA | TRBV28 | NA | CASSRISGNTIYF | TGTGCCAGCAGTCGTATCTCTGGAAACACCATATATTTT